These 27 T cell receptor beta chains were all obtained from the same sample, sequenced in a study of CD8+CD57+ T cells in acquired aplastic anemia (dated by TCRdb to 2016 to 2018). The patients picked for sequencing were ones in whom flow cytometry had shown an expansion of CD8+CD57+ cells. The sequencer listed for this sample is Illumina HiSeq 2000. Profiling of TCR beta VDJ combinations and CDR3 sequences used genomic DNA as the template. TCRdb's own reprocessing of the public reads used fastp at Q25 and MiXCR and kept productive beta chains. Rows with a matching CDR3 protein are joined into one entry that keeps the most common DNA and genes. The table for this sample lists approximately 250,000 distinct CDR3 sequences; around 82% of them were counted only once. 35% to 50% of the sample is in the top ten clones. Sequencing was done on a sample of sorted CD4+, CD8+, or CD8+CD57+ T cells (not recorded which) from PBMCs. The receptors originated from a human donor with aplastic anemia.

Notes on this clonotype: A much larger clone is a single base away; this may be a read error. The rearrangement links TRBV5-6 to TRBJ2-1; 8 bases match TRBD2. The V gene's germline CDR1 is SGHDT and CDR2 YYEEEE. The CDR3 has 16 residues. The CDR3 nucleotides read TGTGCCAGCGGCCTTCAGCGGGAGCACTCCTACAATAAGCAGTTCTTC. Amino acids: CASGLQREHSYNKQFF.

This clonotype came up once. This rearrangement joins TRBV9 to TRBJ2-3, with TRBD1 matching 8 bases. V lost 3 bases, J lost 1 base, and 7 bases stayed unmatched. CDR3 length equals 16 residues. Germline CDR1 reads SGDLS; CDR2 reads YYNGEE. CDR3 DNA: TGTGCCAGCAGCGCCGGATCGGGACAGGGCACAGATACGCAGTATTTT. Protein product: CASSAGSGQGTDTQYF. Filled out from reference TRBV9 and TRBJ2-3, the complete variable domain reads DSGVTQTPKHLITATGQRVTLRCSPRSGDLSVYWYQQSLDQGLQFLIQYYNGEERAKGNILERFSAQQFPDLHSELNLSSLELGDSALYFCASSAGSGQGTDTQYFGPGTRLTVL.

Concerning this clonotype itself: Lacking the conserved final phenylalanine or tryptophan, this CDR3 likely reflects a read error. No DNA is shown, since the ends of the CDR3 on it are uncertain; the CDR3 is the one TCRdb lists. The chain links TRBV2 to TRBJ1-1; the D call in the table, TRBD1, was not verified against the DNA. Germline CDR1 reads SNHLY; CDR2 reads FYNNEI. Including both end residues, the CDR3 is 15 amino acids long. The CDR3 loop reads CASGDGVTDTTDFFS.

A word on this clonotype: The junction departs from the called germline gene at one end, perhaps through a read error. The chain combines TRBV2 with TRBJ1-1; unclear D gene. Germline values: CDR1 SNHLY, CDR2 FYNNEI. The CDR3 totals 14 residues. CDR3 DNA: TGTGCCAGCAGCAAAGCCTATAGCAATCAGCCCCAGCACTTT. Its translation is CASSKAYSNQPQHF.

This clonotype was observed a few times. V is TRBV9 and J is TRBJ2-3; D is perhaps TRBD1 or TRBD2 (5 bases each). CDR1 is SGDLS, CDR2 YYNGEE, per germline. The CDR3 length is 14 residues. The ends were cut back, 0 bases at V and 14 bases at J, with 19 bases in the middle. The DNA of the CDR3 is TGTGCCAGCAGCGTAGCGGGGTTCACCGGGGCGCTGTATTTT. Its translation is CASSVAGFTGALYF.

This clonotype was detected a few times. An end of the junction does not agree with germline; a read error may underlie this. This chain joins TRBV11-3 and TRBJ2-3; a weak D match, TRBD1 (6 bases). In germline, CDR1 is SGHNT, CDR2 YENEEA. CDR3 length: 13 amino acids. CDR3 nucleotide sequence: TGTGCCAGCAGCGTAGATCTGACAGGTACGCAGTATTTT. It specifies CASSVDLTGTQYF. Filled out from reference TRBV11-3 and TRBJ2-3, the complete variable domain reads EAGVVQSPRYKIIEKKQPVAFWCNPISGHNTLYWYLQNLGQGPELLIRYENEEAVDDSQLPKDRFSAERLKGVDSTLKIQPAELGDSAVYLCASSVDLTGTQYFGPGTRLTVL.

Of note for this clonotype: It is likely a read error, because the conserved phenylalanine at the end of the CDR3 is missing. It is unclear where the CDR3 begins or ends on the DNA, so no DNA is shown, and the CDR3 is as TCRdb lists it. V gene TRBV2 combines with J gene TRBJ2-7; TRBD1, the table's D call, was not compared with the DNA. Germline values: CDR1 SNHLY, CDR2 FYNNEI. The CDR3 extends over 13 residues, inclusive of both ends. The CDR3 loop is CASSYGQAYGHQP.

The chain has TRBV20-1 and TRBJ2-2; 8 positions agree with TRBD2. The CDR3 covers 16 residues. V dropped 3 bases and J dropped 6; count of bases not matched to a gene: 12. CDR1 and CDR2 from the germline V gene are DFQATT and SNEGSKA (reference sequence). The CDR3 DNA is TGCAGTGCTAGCGGGAGGGGCTTGAACAAAGCCGGGGAGCTGTTTTTT. Protein: CSASGRGLNKAGELFF.

This clonotype has a count of ten or more. Compared with germline, one end of the junction differs, possibly owing to a read error. The gene calls are TRBV12-5 and TRBJ2-3; D gene ambiguous. Germline assignment: CDR1 LGHNT and CDR2 FRNRAP. This CDR3 spans 10 amino acids. CDR3: CASGLPHGVF. CDR3 coding DNA: TGTGCTAGTGGTTTGCCCCATGGGGTATTT.

Concerning this clonotype itself: The conserved closing phenylalanine or tryptophan is absent in this CDR3, likely reflecting a read error. The DNA is left out, because the CDR3 cannot be placed on it with certainty; the CDR3 is given as TCRdb lists it. The rearrangement joins TRBV7-8 to TRBJ1-2. The CDR3 has 13 residues if both end residues are counted. Per germline, CDR1 SGHVS and CDR2 FQNEAQ. The chain's CDR3 is CASSLGGGRDSNY.

To note about this clonotype: A read error may produce the germline difference seen at one junction end. The rearrangement uses TRBV7-2 and TRBJ2-6, with TRBD2 identical over 8 bases. There are 16 residues in the CDR3. Germline lookup yields CDR1 SGHTA and CDR2 FQGNSA. The DNA for the CDR3 is TGTGCCAGCAGCTTTCATGCAAACGGGGGGGCCAACGCCCTGACTTTC. This encodes CASSFHANGGANALTF.

Here the CDR3 reads CASSTGGGGAEQYF. The CDR3 nucleotides read TGTGCCAGCAGTACAGGAGGTGGGGGGGCCGAGCAGTACTTC. This rearrangement joins TRBV12-3 or TRBV12-4 to TRBJ2-7, with D maybe TRBD2 (7 bases). Between the trimmed V and J ends, which lost 5 bases and 6 bases, there was a span of 17 bases. The CDR3 length is 14 residues.

Points on this clonotype: This may come from a read error, since a much larger clone is one base off. V usage is TRBV2 and J usage is TRBJ2-2; either TRBD1 or TRBD2 may supply D (6 bases each). Germline V gene sequence: CDR1 SNHLY, CDR2 FYNNEI. The CDR3 spans 13 residues. Here the CDR3 DNA reads TGTGCCAGCTTGGCCGGGGGCACCGATACGCTGTATTTT. Translating gives CASLAGGTDTLYF.

With respect to this clonotype: The junction departs from the called germline gene at one end, perhaps through a read error. The chain combines TRBV9 with TRBJ2-5; D not resolved. This CDR3 comprises 14 residues. Germline values: CDR1 SGDLS, CDR2 YYNGEE. The CDR3 nucleotides read TGTGCCACCAGCAGAGGCGGCTCGAAAGAGACCCAGTACTTC. Encoded protein: CATSRGGSKETQYF. Supplemented by reference TRBV9 and TRBJ2-5, the full variable domain reads DSGVTQTPKHLITATGQRVTLRCSPRSGDLSVYWYQQSLDQGLQFLIQYYNGEERAKGNILERFSAQQFPDLHSELNLSSLELGDSALYFCATSRGGSKETQYFGPGTRLLVL.

This clonotype was picked up one time. The V gene is TRBV7-8, the J gene TRBJ1-2; D remains unclear. The CDR3 loop spans 16 amino acids. Between the trimmed V and J ends, which lost 0 bases and 11 bases, there was a span of 22 bases. CDR1 and CDR2 from the germline V gene are SGHVS and FQNEAQ. CDR3 nucleotide sequence: TGTGCCAGCAGCTTAGCGAGAGGCCCGCTTGCGCAGTATTACACCTTC. It is translated as CASSLARGPLAQYYTF.

For this clonotype: Relative to the germline gene, one junction end is altered; a read error may explain this. The chain has TRBV7-8 and TRBJ1-2; D gene uncertain. The CDR3 is 14 residues long. Germline loops: CDR1 SGHVS, CDR2 FQNEAQ. The CDR3 is CASSSGVTGGGYSF. The CDR3 DNA reads TGTGCCAGCAGCTCCGGGGTTACGGGTGGAGGGTACTCCTTC.

This clonotype occurred once. The junction shows a germline mismatch at one end, possibly a read error. The CDR3 DNA is TGTGCCAGCAGTTACTCCGGACACCGCCCGAGCACTGAAGCTTCCTTT. Translating it yields CASSYSGHRPSTEASF. V is TRBV7-2 and J is TRBJ1-1; perhaps TRBD1 as D (5 bases). Per the germline V gene, CDR1 is SGHTA and CDR2 is FQGNSA. The length of the CDR3 is 16 residues.

The V call is TRBV7-6, the J call TRBJ2-7, with unresolved D. This CDR3 has 13 amino acids. The V gene's germline CDR1 is SGHVS and CDR2 FNYEAQ. V was trimmed by 6 bases and J by 3 bases, leaving 12 bases between them. The CDR3 nucleotides read TGTGCCAGCAGTGAGTGGGTAGACTACGAGCAGTACTTC. This codes for CASSEWVDYEQYF.

This clonotype was detected only a few times. The chain joins TRBV24-1 to TRBJ2-1; unclear D gene. The CDR3 covers 11 residues. Trimming took 5 bases from V and 8 from J, leaving 6 bases between them. Germline V gene sequence: CDR1 KGHDR, CDR2 SFDVKD. The CDR3 loop is CATSVGYEQFF. DNA for the CDR3: TGTGCCACCAGTGTCGGATATGAGCAGTTCTTC.

The chain uses TRBV9 and TRBJ2-1, with D perhaps matching TRBD1 or TRBD2 (6 bases each). CDR3 length: 16 residues. From germline, CDR1 is SGDLS and CDR2 YYNGEE. The V gene lost 3 bases and the J gene lost 8 bases, with 21 bases spanning the gap. This CDR3 reads CASSEGGGKGQHEQFF. CDR3 nucleotide sequence: TGTGCCAGCAGCGAGGGGGGCGGGAAAGGTCAGCATGAGCAGTTCTTC.

With respect to this clonotype: The junction departs from the called germline gene at one end, perhaps through a read error. The chain links TRBV6-4 to TRBJ1-4; D is possibly TRBD1 (5 bases). Germline assignment: CDR1 MRHNA and CDR2 SNTAGT. CDR3 length equals 17 residues. The CDR3: CASRTPGREQLNEQHFF. The CDR3 region has the DNA TGTGCCAGCAGGACACCGGGACGGGAACAACTTAACGAACAGCACTTCTTT.

This rearrangement joins TRBV10-3 to TRBJ1-6, with a possible D match to TRBD1 (6 bases). Per the germline V gene, CDR1 is ENHRY and CDR2 is SYGVKD. The V and J ends lost 2 bases and 6 bases respectively, with 11 bases between them. The CDR3 covers 15 residues. CDR3 sequence: CAISEEDRSNSPLHF. The CDR3, as DNA: TGTGCCATCAGTGAGGAAGACAGGAGTAATTCACCCCTCCACTTT.

With respect to this clonotype: The conserved phenylalanine or tryptophan normally closing the CDR3 is absent here, so this likely arose from a read error. The genes are TRBV15 and TRBJ2-7; D is unclear. From germline, CDR1 is LNHNV and CDR2 YYDKDF (reference sequence). V lost 1 base, J lost 1 base, and 8 bases lay in between. The CDR3 consists of 14 residues. The CDR3 reads CATSRATQSYEQYL. DNA of the CDR3: TGTGCCACCAGCAGAGCTACCCAGTCCTACGAGCAGTACCTC.

Regarding this clonotype: Compared with germline, one end of the junction differs, possibly owing to a read error. The chain joins TRBV7-6 to TRBJ2-5; D remains ambiguous. The CDR3 loop spans 14 amino acids. Germline V CDR1 and CDR2: SGHVS, FNYEAQ. The CDR3 region has the DNA TGTGCCACCAGCATAGGGCAAGACTTAGGGCCGCGGTACTTC. Amino acid sequence: CATSIGQDLGPRYF.

V and J are TRBV7-2 and TRBJ2-5; D might be TRBD1 or TRBD2, each matching 5 bases. Trimming left V 10 bases short and J 14 bases short, with 29 bases between. The length of the CDR3 is 14 residues. Germline V gene data show CDR1 as SGHTA and CDR2 as FQGNSA. CDR3 DNA: TGTGCCACCGGCAGAGGGGCCTCGCAAGAGCAGCACTACTTC. This sequence encodes CATGRGASQEQHYF.

On this clonotype itself: It is likely a read error, because the conserved phenylalanine at the end of the CDR3 is missing. The DNA is left out, because the CDR3 cannot be placed on it with certainty; the CDR3 is given as TCRdb lists it. V is TRBV7-2 and J is TRBJ2-3. The germline V gene encodes CDR1 SGHTA and CDR2 FQGNSA. The CDR3 is 13 residues long, ends included. The CDR3 loop reads CASSFYGTAKKHY.

The rearrangement uses TRBV9 and TRBJ1-1; D not certain. Per germline, CDR1 SGDLS and CDR2 YYNGEE. Trimming pared 7 bases from V and 14 bases from J, leaving 27 bases between. The CDR3 is made up of 14 amino acids. DNA of the CDR3: TGTGCCAGCGGAGGTGATGGGAACATTCAGTACTTCTTCTTT. This gives the protein CASGGDGNIQYFFF.